This T cell receptor (beta chain) is drawn from a study of blood T cell repertoires in COVID-19 (dated by TCRdb to the early 2020s). Notes on the research overall: Collaborator samples came from the United States, Italy and Spain and covered acute and convalescent phases of COVID-19. The material from the prospective study consisted of cDNA or gDNA derived from T cells, B-cell-depleted T cells, or PBMCs. The dataset comprised deeply sampled blood TCRbeta repertoires from subjects exposed to, actively infected with, or recovered from COVID-19. A freely available public database, intended as a resource for researchers studying the immune response to SARS-CoV-2, is where the repertoires were released. Samples were obtained from the ongoing ImmuneRACE study (first 160 participants) and from roughly 1,300 subjects provided by 6 global collaborators. Sample metadata almost always included a de-identified subject ID, COVID-19 status, age in years and sex. Where HLA class I and class II types were available, the types were taken from metadata supplied by the sample provider, not from assay-based typing. Findings and caveats that apply to the study as a whole: How much clinical and demographic metadata was included differed by source and by participant, and the metadata was provided uncurated.

The immunoSEQ Assay, a bias-controlled multiplex PCR, was used to amplify TCRbeta CDR3 regions from genomic DNA. As for how the authors treated the data: The number of nucleated cells in each sample was estimated by amplification of reference gene primers within the assay. To quantify the absolute abundance of each unique TCRbeta CDR3 rearrangement, sequence reads were collapsed and filtered. For each sample, productive Simpson clonality was calculated as the square root of Simpson's diversity index across productive rearrangements. TCRdb mirrors the immuneACCESS table, restricted to in-frame sequences. Some clones are absent from its copies; in checked studies, under half trace to an unresolved V gene, and the reason for the others is unknown. V, J and clone size are those of that table, while D and trimming were read from the DNA. Counted in this sample were about 430,000 clones; approximately 91% of them appeared once. The leading ten clones occupy approximately 1.3% of the sample.

On this clone: Its antigen target is currently unknown. Base qualities are not provided; no much larger clone lies one nucleotide away.

Participants in the prospective study were aged about 18 to 95 years, lived in 20 to 25 United States geographic areas, and enrolled through a virtual design. Cohort assignment in the prospective study relied on participant-reported clinical history from a screening survey and a study questionnaire. A participant counted as exposed if, within 2 weeks of entering the study, that participant had been in contact with someone who had a PCR-confirmed or clinician-diagnosed COVID-19 case. Mobile phlebotomists in the prospective study collected whole blood, serum and a nasopharyngeal or oropharyngeal swab from every participant. Participants in the prospective study had the option to provide additional blood draws and questionnaires over a roughly two-month period. Blood samples from the prospective study were shipped frozen or at room temperature prior to DNA extraction. The CDR3 runs 16 residues from the cysteine to the phenylalanine. CDR3 DNA is the only sequence kept; it has 48 bases, read in frame from the first base. Compared with germline, V lacks 5 bases and J lacks 0 bases; bases without a gene match: 8. From the germline V gene, CDR1 is SGHVS and CDR2 is FNYEAQ.

Sequenced material: PBMCs or T cells enriched from blood (not recorded which). Recombination connected TRBV7-6 to TRBJ2-3; 7 bases in between match TRBD1. The clonotype originates from a woman younger than 30 who had been exposed to COVID-19. For the CDR3, the sequence is CASSIDRAPSTDTQYF. The DNA sequence is TGTGCCAGCAGCATCGACAGGGCCCCTAGCACAGATACGCAGTATTTT.